This is a list of T cell receptor beta chains from one sample in a study of siplizumab effects on memory and regulatory T cells. Sequencing used immunoSEQ multiplex PCR; TCRdb keeps in-frame clones, though not all of them. Of approximately 52,000 clones in the sample, about 97% are singletons; the top ten hold over 0.6%. Source material: naive CD4+ T cells sorted from blood. The receptor source for this set is a human donor in good health. Each CDR3 is given with its conserved first and last residue. The D gene is left open where the match is weak. Some rows mark clone size as missing; the rest say once, few, many or name a class of expanded clone.

j_gene | d_gene | v_gene | abundance | CDR3aa | CDR3nt
TRBJ1-2 | - | TRBV30 | - | CASRGLGGYTF | TGTGCCTCTCGAGGACTCGGGGGCTACACCTTC
TRBJ2-7 | - | TRBV28 | - | CASSPRPDRIGPYEQYF | TGTGCCAGCAGTCCTCGCCCCGACAGAATTGGGCCTTACGAGCAGTACTTC
TRBJ2-5 | TRBD2 | TRBV9 | - | CACLDGRAGETQYF | TGTGCCTGCCTCGACGGGAGGGCAGGTGAGACCCAGTACTTC
TRBJ2-7 | - | TRBV19 | - | CASSVGPGSYEQYF | TGTGCCAGTAGTGTCGGGCCAGGCTCCTACGAGCAGTACTTC
TRBJ1-1 | - | TRBV15 | - | CATSRAPVTEAFF | TGTGCCACCAGCAGAGCTCCGGTCACTGAAGCTTTCTTT
TRBJ1-3 | TRBD1 | TRBV7-2 | - | CASSQTGVSGNTIYF | TGTGCCAGCAGTCAAACAGGGGTCTCTGGAAACACCATATATTTT
TRBJ1-1 | - | TRBV5-6 | - | CASSWDTEAFF | TGTGCCAGCAGCTGGGACACTGAAGCTTTCTTT
TRBJ1-1 | TRBD1 | TRBV7-8 | - | CASSMTGEGEAFF | TGTGCCAGCAGCATGACAGGGGAGGGTGAAGCTTTCTTT
TRBJ2-7 | TRBD1 | TRBV10-3 | - | CAIRAGTGIYEQYF | TGTGCCATCAGGGCCGGGACAGGGATCTACGAGCAGTACTTC
TRBJ2-3 | TRBD2 | TRBV9 | - | CASSVVASGGTDTQYF | TGTGCCAGCAGCGTAGTGGCTAGCGGGGGCACAGATACGCAGTATTTT
TRBJ2-5 | - | TRBV5-1 | - | CASSLVQGETQYF | TGCGCCAGCAGCTTGGTTCAGGGAGAGACCCAGTACTTC
TRBJ2-7 | - | TRBV6-5 | - | CASSPTPAGRGEQYF | TGTGCCAGCAGCCCTACCCCGGCAGGGAGAGGCGAGCAGTACTTC
TRBJ2-3 | TRBD2 | TRBV4-3 | - | CASSQEGRAYTDTQYF | TGCGCCAGCAGCCAAGAAGGGAGGGCCTACACAGATACGCAGTATTTT
TRBJ2-5 | TRBD2 | TRBV27 | - | CASRTGTSGSQETQYF | TGTGCCAGCAGAACAGGGACTAGCGGGTCCCAAGAGACCCAGTACTTC
TRBJ2-4 | - | TRBV6-5 | - | CASSYVGGIQYF | TGTGCCAGCAGTTACGTGGGGGGCATTCAGTACTTC
TRBJ2-7 | - | TRBV28 | - | CASSLTSAYEQYF | TGTGCCAGCAGTTTAACTTCAGCCTACGAGCAGTACTTC
TRBJ2-5 | TRBD1 | TRBV5-6 | - | CASSFYDRAETQYF | TGTGCCAGCAGCTTTTACGACAGGGCGGAGACCCAGTACTTC
TRBJ2-7 | - | TRBV21-1 | once | CASSKPQDRNYEQYF | TGTGCCAGCAGCAAACCGCAGGACAGAAACTACGAGCAGTACTTC